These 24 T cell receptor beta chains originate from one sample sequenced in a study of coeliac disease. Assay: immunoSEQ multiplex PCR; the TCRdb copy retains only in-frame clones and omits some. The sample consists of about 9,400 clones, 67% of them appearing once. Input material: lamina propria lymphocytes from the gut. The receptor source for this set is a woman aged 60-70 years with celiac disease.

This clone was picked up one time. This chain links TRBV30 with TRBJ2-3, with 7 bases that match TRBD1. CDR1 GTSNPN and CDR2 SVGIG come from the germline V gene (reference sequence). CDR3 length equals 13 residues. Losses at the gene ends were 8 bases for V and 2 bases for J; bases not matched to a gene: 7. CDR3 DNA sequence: TGTGCCCAATCAGGGGGACCCACAGATACGCAGTATTTT. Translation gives CAQSGGPTDTQYF. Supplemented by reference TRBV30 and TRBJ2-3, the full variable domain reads SQTIHQWPATLVQPVGSPLSLECTVEGTSNPNLYWYRQAAGRGLQLLFYSVGIGQISSEVPQNLSASRPQDRQFILSSKKLLLSDSGFYLCAQSGGPTDTQYFGPGTRLTVL.

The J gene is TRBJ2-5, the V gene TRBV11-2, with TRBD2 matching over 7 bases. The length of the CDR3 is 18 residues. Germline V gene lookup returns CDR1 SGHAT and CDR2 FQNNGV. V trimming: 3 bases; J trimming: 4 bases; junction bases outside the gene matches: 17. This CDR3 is CASSLATGGPWGPETQYF. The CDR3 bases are TGTGCCAGCAGCTTGGCTACGGGAGGCCCTTGGGGCCCAGAGACCCAGTACTTC.

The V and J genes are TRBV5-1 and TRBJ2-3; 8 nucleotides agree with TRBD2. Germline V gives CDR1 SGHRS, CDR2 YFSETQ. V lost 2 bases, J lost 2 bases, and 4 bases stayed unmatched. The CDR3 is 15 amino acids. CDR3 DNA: TGCGCCAGCAGCTTATATAGCGGGGTCACAGATACGCAGTATTTT. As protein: CASSLYSGVTDTQYF.

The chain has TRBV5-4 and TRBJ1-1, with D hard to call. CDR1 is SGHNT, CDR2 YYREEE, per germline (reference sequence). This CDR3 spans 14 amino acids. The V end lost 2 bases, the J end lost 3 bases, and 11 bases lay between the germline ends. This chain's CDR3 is CASSFARQDTEAFF. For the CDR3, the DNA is TGTGCCAGCAGCTTCGCCAGGCAGGACACTGAAGCTTTCTTT. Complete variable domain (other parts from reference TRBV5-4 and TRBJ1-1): ETGVTQSPTHLIKTRGQQVTLRCSSQSGHNTVSWYQQALGQGPQFIFQYYREEENGRGNFPPRFSGLQFPNYSSELNVNALELDDSALYLCASSFARQDTEAFFGQGTRLTVV.

The CDR3 DNA reads TGCAGCGTTCAAGCGGGAGGAGAGCTCGAGCAGTACTTC. It encodes CSVQAGGELEQYF. The chain uses TRBV29-1 and TRBJ2-7, with 9 nucleotides matching TRBD2. Germline V gene data show CDR1 as SQVTM and CDR2 as ANQGSEA. The trim removed 5 bases at V and 6 bases at J, leaving 8 bases unmatched. The CDR3 runs 13 residues.

CDR3 sequence: CASSAEVHSYGYTF. Written as DNA, the CDR3 is TGTGCCAGCAGCGCTGAAGTTCACAGCTATGGCTACACCTTC. The chain recombines TRBV9 with TRBJ1-2; D is unresolved. This CDR3 spans 14 amino acids. Trimming shortened V by 3 bases and J by 4 bases, and 13 bases separated the two germline ends. Germline V gene sequence: CDR1 SGDLS, CDR2 YYNGEE.

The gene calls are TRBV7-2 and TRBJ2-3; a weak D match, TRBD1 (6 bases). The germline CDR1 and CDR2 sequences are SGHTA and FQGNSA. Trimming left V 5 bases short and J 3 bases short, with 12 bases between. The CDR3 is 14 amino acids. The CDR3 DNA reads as TGTGCCAGCAGCCTCTTACAGGGAACAGATACGCAGTATTTT. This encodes CASSLLQGTDTQYF.

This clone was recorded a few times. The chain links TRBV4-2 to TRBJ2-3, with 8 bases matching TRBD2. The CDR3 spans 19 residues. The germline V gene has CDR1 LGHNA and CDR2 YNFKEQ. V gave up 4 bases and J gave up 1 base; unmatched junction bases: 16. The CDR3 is CASSPTGTRRGKGTDTQYF. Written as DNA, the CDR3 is TGTGCCAGCAGCCCCACTGGGACTAGGCGGGGGAAGGGCACAGATACGCAGTATTTT.

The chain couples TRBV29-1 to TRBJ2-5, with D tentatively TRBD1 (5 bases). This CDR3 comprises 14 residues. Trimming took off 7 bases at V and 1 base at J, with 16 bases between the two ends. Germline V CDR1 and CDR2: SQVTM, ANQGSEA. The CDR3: CSATGPYFQETQYF. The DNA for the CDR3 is TGCAGCGCCACAGGTCCCTACTTCCAAGAGACCCAGTACTTC.

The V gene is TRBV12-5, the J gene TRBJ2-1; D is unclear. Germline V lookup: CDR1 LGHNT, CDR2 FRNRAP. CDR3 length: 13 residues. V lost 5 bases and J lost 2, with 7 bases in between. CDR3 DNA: TGTGCTAGTGGTGAAGAGGCCTACAATGAGCAGTTCTTC. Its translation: CASGEEAYNEQFF.

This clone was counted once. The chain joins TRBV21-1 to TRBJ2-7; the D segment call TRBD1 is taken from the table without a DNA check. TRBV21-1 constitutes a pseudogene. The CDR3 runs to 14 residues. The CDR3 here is CASNTGERPYEQYF. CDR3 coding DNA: TGTGCCAGCAATACAGGGGAAAGGCCCTACGAGCAGTACTTC.

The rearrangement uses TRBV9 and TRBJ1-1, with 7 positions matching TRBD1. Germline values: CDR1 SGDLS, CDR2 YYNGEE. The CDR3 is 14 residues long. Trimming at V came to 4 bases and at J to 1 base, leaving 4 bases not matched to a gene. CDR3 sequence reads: CASSLSGGNTEAFF. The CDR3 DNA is TGTGCCAGCAGCCTCTCAGGGGGGAACACTGAAGCTTTCTTT. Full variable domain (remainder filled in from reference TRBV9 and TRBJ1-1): DSGVTQTPKHLITATGQRVTLRCSPRSGDLSVYWYQQSLDQGLQFLIQYYNGEERAKGNILERFSAQQFPDLHSELNLSSLELGDSALYFCASSLSGGNTEAFFGQGTRLTVV.

CDR3 residues: CASSGAGGGTGELFF. DNA of the CDR3: TGTGCCAGCAGTGGGGCGGGGGGTGGAACCGGGGAGCTGTTTTTT. The V call is TRBV6-1, the J call TRBJ2-2; 8 nucleotides match TRBD2. V was clipped by 4 bases and J by 5 bases; unmatched bases: 6. This CDR3 is 15 amino acids long. Germline CDR1 reads MNHNS; CDR2 reads SASEGT.

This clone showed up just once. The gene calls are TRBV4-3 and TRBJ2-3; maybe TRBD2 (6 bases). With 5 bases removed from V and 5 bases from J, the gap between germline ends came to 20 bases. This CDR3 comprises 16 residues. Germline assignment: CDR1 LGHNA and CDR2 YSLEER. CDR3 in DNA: TGCGCCAGCAGCTTGATGGGGGGTCGGGCCAGAGATACGCAGTATTTT. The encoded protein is CASSLMGGRARDTQYF.

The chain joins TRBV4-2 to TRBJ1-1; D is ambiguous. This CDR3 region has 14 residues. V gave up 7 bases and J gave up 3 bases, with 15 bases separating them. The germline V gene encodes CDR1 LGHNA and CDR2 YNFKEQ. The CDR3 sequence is CASNPDSGDTEAFF. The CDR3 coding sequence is TGTGCCAGCAACCCCGACTCCGGCGACACTGAAGCTTTCTTT.

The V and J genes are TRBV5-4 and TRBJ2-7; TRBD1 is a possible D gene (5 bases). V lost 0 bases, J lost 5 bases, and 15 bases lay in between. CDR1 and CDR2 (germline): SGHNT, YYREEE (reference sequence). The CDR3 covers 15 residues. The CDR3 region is CASSLAGQGEDEQYF. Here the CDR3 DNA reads TGTGCCAGCAGCTTGGCCGGTCAGGGCGAGGACGAGCAGTACTTC. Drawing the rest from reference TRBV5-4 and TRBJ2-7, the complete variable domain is ETGVTQSPTHLIKTRGQQVTLRCSSQSGHNTVSWYQQALGQGPQFIFQYYREEENGRGNFPPRFSGLQFPNYSSELNVNALELDDSALYLCASSLAGQGEDEQYFGPGTRLTVT.

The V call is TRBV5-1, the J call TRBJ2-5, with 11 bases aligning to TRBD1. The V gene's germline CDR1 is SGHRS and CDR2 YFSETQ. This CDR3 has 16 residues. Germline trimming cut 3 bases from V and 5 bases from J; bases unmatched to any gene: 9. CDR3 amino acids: CASSSGQGVIAETQYF. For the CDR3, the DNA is TGCGCCAGCAGCTCGGGACAGGGGGTTATCGCGGAGACCCAGTACTTC. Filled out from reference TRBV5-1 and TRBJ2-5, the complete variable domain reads KAGVTQTPRYLIKTRGQQVTLSCSPISGHRSVSWYQQTPGQGLQFLFEYFSETQRNKGNFPGRFSGRQFSNSRSEMNVSTLELGDSALYLCASSSGQGVIAETQYFGPGTRLLVL.

The CDR3 reads CASKNSGGSYNEQFF. CDR3 DNA sequence: TGTGCCAGCAAAAATAGCGGCGGCTCCTACAATGAGCAGTTCTTC. V usage is TRBV6-5 and J usage is TRBJ2-1; a possible D gene is TRBD2 (6 bases). The CDR3 contains 15 residues. Germline CDR1 is MNHEY and CDR2 is SVGAGI. V lost 7 bases and J lost 0, with 13 bases in between.

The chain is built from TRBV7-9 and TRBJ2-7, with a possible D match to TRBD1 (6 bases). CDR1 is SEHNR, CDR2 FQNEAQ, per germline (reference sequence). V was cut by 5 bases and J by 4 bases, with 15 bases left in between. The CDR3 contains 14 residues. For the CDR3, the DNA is TGTGCCAGCAGCCCAAAGGACAGTTTTTACGAGCAGTACTTC. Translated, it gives CASSPKDSFYEQYF.

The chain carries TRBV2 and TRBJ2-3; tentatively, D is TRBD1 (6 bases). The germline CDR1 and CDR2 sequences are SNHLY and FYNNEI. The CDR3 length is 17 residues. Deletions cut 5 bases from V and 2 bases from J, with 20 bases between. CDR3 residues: CASSYVQGFQATDTQYF. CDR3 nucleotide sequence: TGTGCCAGCAGTTACGTACAGGGTTTTCAAGCCACAGATACGCAGTATTTT.

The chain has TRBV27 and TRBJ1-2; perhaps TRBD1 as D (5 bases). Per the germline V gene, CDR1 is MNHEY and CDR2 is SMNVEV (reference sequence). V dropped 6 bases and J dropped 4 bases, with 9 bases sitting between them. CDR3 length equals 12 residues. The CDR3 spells CASSRGSYGYTF. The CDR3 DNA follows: TGTGCCAGCAGCCGGGGGTCCTATGGCTACACCTTC.

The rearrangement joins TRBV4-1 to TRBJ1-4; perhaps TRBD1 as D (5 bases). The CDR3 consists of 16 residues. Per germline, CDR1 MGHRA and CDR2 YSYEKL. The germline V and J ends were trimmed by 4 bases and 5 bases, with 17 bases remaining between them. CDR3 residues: CASSPKDPRGNEKLFF. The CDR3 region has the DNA TGCGCCAGCAGCCCTAAGGACCCAAGGGGAAATGAAAAACTGTTTTTT.

The CDR3 loop is CASSQDRGDRGTDTQYF. The CDR3 DNA reads as TGTGCCAGCAGCCAAGACAGGGGAGACAGGGGTACAGATACGCAGTATTTT. The chain links TRBV4-2 to TRBJ2-3; 8 nucleotides agree with TRBD1. Germline V lookup: CDR1 LGHNA, CDR2 YNFKEQ. The CDR3 runs 17 residues. J lost 3 bases, V lost 0 bases, and 8 bases had no gene match.

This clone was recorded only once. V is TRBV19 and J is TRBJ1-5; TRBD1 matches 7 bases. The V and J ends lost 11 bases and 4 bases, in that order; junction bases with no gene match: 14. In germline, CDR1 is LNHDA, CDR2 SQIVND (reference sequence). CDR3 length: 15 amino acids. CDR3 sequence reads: CASTEGALGNQPQHF. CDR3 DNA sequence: TGTGCCTCCACGGAGGGGGCGTTGGGAAATCAGCCCCAGCATTTT.